One and the same sample provided the 18 T cell receptor beta chains below, sequenced in a study of blood T cell repertoires in COVID-19. The repertoire was sequenced with immunoSEQ multiplex PCR; TCRdb's copy has only in-frame clones and lacks some. This sample has under 95,000 clones, with 80% to 90% found just once. Source material: peripheral blood. The receptors were gathered from a human donor with acute or convalescent COVID-19. The donor label of this sample is uncertain.

The table lists this clone with a few counts. The genes are TRBV4-2 and TRBJ1-6, with 9 bases identical to TRBD1. Looked up from germline, CDR1 is LGHNA and CDR2 is YNFKEQ. There are 17 residues in the CDR3. The trim removed 0 bases at V and 7 bases at J, leaving 7 bases unmatched. CDR3 region: CASSQDQRDRANSPLHF. The CDR3 DNA follows: TGTGCCAGCAGCCAAGATCAGAGGGACAGGGCGAATTCACCCCTCCACTTT.

The chain employs TRBV7-9 and TRBJ2-5; 7 positions agree with TRBD1. The CDR3 contains 14 residues. From germline, CDR1 is SEHNR and CDR2 FQNEAQ (reference sequence). J was trimmed by 1 base and V by 4 bases; bases with no gene match: 3. The CDR3, as DNA: TGTGCCAGCAGCTCGGGACAGCCCCAAGAGACCCAGTACTTC. As protein: CASSSGQPQETQYF.

The V call is TRBV11-3, the J call TRBJ2-7, with TRBD2 matching 13 bases. With 5 bases clipped from V and 4 bases from J, the junction kept 5 bases outside the gene matches. This CDR3 comprises 15 residues. Germline CDR1 SGHNT, CDR2 YENEEA. Here the CDR3 DNA reads TGTGCCAGCAGCCAGGGACTAGCGGGGCTTTACGAGCAGTACTTC. As protein: CASSQGLAGLYEQYF.

The rearrangement links TRBV27 to TRBJ1-5, with a possible D match to TRBD1 (5 bases). The CDR3 contains 13 residues. Germline values: CDR1 MNHEY, CDR2 SMNVEV (reference sequence). The V end lost 2 bases, the J end lost 7 bases, and 9 bases lay between the germline ends. CDR3 nucleotide sequence: TGTGCCAGCAGTTTAAGGGGTTACCAGCCCCAGCATTTT. Translating it yields CASSLRGYQPQHF.

The rearrangement uses TRBV7-2 and TRBJ1-2, with 7 bases matching TRBD1. The CDR3 is 15 residues long. J gave up 1 base and V 3 bases, and 5 bases lay outside the gene matches. CDR1 is SGHTA, CDR2 FQGNSA, per germline. CDR3 residues: CASSFFDRDNYGYTF. CDR3 DNA: TGTGCCAGCAGCTTTTTCGACAGGGATAACTATGGCTACACCTTC.

The CDR3 loop is CASSYARGGTEAFF. The DNA of the CDR3 is TGTGCCAGCTCCTATGCCCGGGGGGGCACTGAAGCTTTCTTT. The V and J genes are TRBV2 and TRBJ1-1; tentative D call: TRBD1 (5 bases). The CDR3 consists of 14 residues. Trimming pared 8 bases from V and 4 bases from J, leaving 17 bases between. The V gene's germline CDR1 is SNHLY and CDR2 FYNNEI.

This clone was picked up a small number of times. This chain connects TRBV6-1 to TRBJ1-1, with D hard to call. Between the trimmed V and J ends, which lost 3 bases and 5 bases, there was a span of 13 bases. This CDR3 spans 14 amino acids. Germline CDR1 is MNHNS and CDR2 is SASEGT. CDR3 region: CASSDQAEGTEAFF. The CDR3 DNA follows: TGTGCCAGCAGTGATCAAGCGGAGGGTACTGAAGCTTTCTTT.

The sample holds a few counts of this clone. V usage is TRBV3-1 (or the pseudogene TRBV3-2) and J usage is TRBJ1-1, with 7 bases identical to TRBD1. The trim removed 1 base at V and 1 base at J, leaving 0 bases unmatched. CDR3 size: 14 residues. In germline, CDR1 is LGHDT, CDR2 YNNKEL (reference sequence). The CDR3 region is CASSQGTGNTEAFF. CDR3 coding DNA: TGTGCCAGCAGCCAAGGGACAGGGAACACTGAAGCTTTCTTT.

This sequence joins TRBV4-1 and TRBJ2-6; tentative D call: TRBD1 (6 bases). The CDR3 spans 17 residues. Germline V gives CDR1 MGHRA, CDR2 YSYEKL. Trimming shortened V by 0 bases and J by 2 bases, and 11 bases separated the two germline ends. The CDR3 bases are TGCGCCAGCAGCCAAGATCTTGCAGGGGCTGGGGCCAACGTCCTGACTTTC. This sequence encodes CASSQDLAGAGANVLTF.

The J gene is TRBJ2-5, the V gene TRBV5-1, with TRBD2 matching 11 bases. Trimming cost V 3 bases and J 5 bases; bases outside gene matches: 6. Per germline, CDR1 SGHRS and CDR2 YFSETQ. The CDR3 is made up of 15 amino acids. The CDR3 DNA sequence: TGCGCCAGCAGCTGCGGGGCTAGCGGGGGGGAGACCCAGTACTTC. This codes for CASSCGASGGETQYF.

The chain couples TRBV19 to TRBJ2-1; D is perhaps TRBD2 (6 bases). The CDR3 covers 13 residues. V lost 4 bases and J 7 bases, leaving 11 bases between the germline ends. Germline V gene data show CDR1 as LNHDA and CDR2 as SQIVND (reference sequence). The CDR3 nucleotides are TGTGCCAGTAGTAGCGACGGAGGGAATGAGCAGTTCTTC. This encodes CASSSDGGNEQFF. Full variable domain (missing parts from reference TRBV19 and TRBJ2-1): DGGITQSPKYLFRKEGQNVTLSCEQNLNHDAMYWYRQDPGQGLRLIYYSQIVNDFQKGDIAEGYSVSREKKESFPLTVTSAQKNPTAFYLCASSSDGGNEQFFGPGTRLTVL.

This clone was counted a few times. The same CDR3 can be traced to other DNA sequences in this sample. This chain uses TRBV7-3 with TRBJ2-3; D is unresolved. The CDR3 totals 14 residues. The V end was cut by 2 bases, the J end by 2 bases, with 8 bases between. From germline, CDR1 is SGHTA and CDR2 FQGTGA. The CDR3 DNA follows: TGTGCCAGCAGCTTAGGAGCTTCCACAGATACGCAGTATTTT. The encoded protein is CASSLGASTDTQYF.

The DNA for the CDR3 is TGTGCCAGCTCACGGACCGGGACTTCATACAATGAGCAGTTCTTC. Translating it yields CASSRTGTSYNEQFF. This rearrangement joins TRBV18 to TRBJ2-1; tentative D call: TRBD2 (6 bases). The CDR3 has 15 amino acids. The germline gives CDR1 KGHSH, CDR2 LQKENI. V was trimmed by 4 bases and J by 4 bases, leaving 14 bases between them.

The chain combines TRBV13 with TRBJ1-4, with D perhaps matching TRBD1 (5 bases). This CDR3 contains 14 residues. Between the trimmed V and J ends, which lost 3 bases and 7 bases, there was a span of 12 bases. The germline V gene encodes CDR1 PRHDT and CDR2 FYEKMQ (reference sequence). The CDR3 bases are TGTGCCAGCAGCTTGGACCGGGGGAGTGAAAAACTGTTTTTT. Amino acids: CASSLDRGSEKLFF.

V and J are TRBV18 and TRBJ2-3, with TRBD2 matching 10 bases. J lost 2 bases, V lost 2 bases, and 4 bases had no gene match. Looked up from germline, CDR1 is KGHSH and CDR2 is LQKENI. There are 16 residues in the CDR3. DNA of the CDR3: TGTGCCAGCTCACCAGCTAGCGGGGGCTTCACAGATACGCAGTATTTT. Translating gives CASSPASGGFTDTQYF.

The chain links TRBV5-1 to TRBJ2-7; possibly TRBD1 for D (5 bases). Germline-derived CDR1 and CDR2 are SGHRS and YFSETQ. The length of the CDR3 is 14 residues. This CDR3 is CAPDLAGQPYEQYF. The DNA for the CDR3 is TGCGCGCCCGATTTGGCAGGGCAGCCCTACGAGCAGTACTTC.

The chain has TRBV4-1 and TRBJ2-3, with 7 bases matching TRBD1. V trimming: 1 base; J trimming: 4 bases; junction bases outside the gene matches: 8. The CDR3 is made up of 16 amino acids. CDR1 is MGHRA, CDR2 YSYEKL, per germline. The CDR3 nucleotides read TGCGCCAGCAGCCAAGTAGAGGGGGACAGCTCAGATACGCAGTATTTT. Translating it yields CASSQVEGDSSDTQYF.

Only a few counts were recorded for this clone. This chain uses TRBV13 with TRBJ1-1; 7 nucleotides agree with TRBD1. Germline V gene sequence: CDR1 PRHDT, CDR2 FYEKMQ (reference sequence). This CDR3 has 14 residues. Trimming cost V 5 bases and J 6 bases; bases outside gene matches: 9. Written as DNA, the CDR3 is TGTGCCAGCAGCACTTCGACAGGGCGGGCTGAAGCTTTCTTT. It encodes CASSTSTGRAEAFF.